The source of this TCR beta chain is a study of blood T cell repertoires in COVID-19. For the study at large: Material from acute and convalescent COVID-19 was sourced from the United States, Italy and Spain. Sources were T cells, B-cell-depleted T cells, or PBMCs; the material itself was cDNA or gDNA.

This CDR3 comprises 17 residues. In the original workflow: Reference gene primers were amplified, and this amplification served to estimate nucleated cell counts. Profiling relied on immunoSEQ multiplex PCR, and the TCRdb table lists in-frame clones only, not all of them. V, J and clone size were drawn from that table, and D and trimming were deduced from the DNA. This sample has 120,000 or so clones, with 65% to 90% found just once. The TCR originated in a woman at least 80 years old with acute or convalescent COVID-19. Sequencing was done on a sample of peripheral blood. This chain connects TRBV21-1 to TRBJ1-3; the table calls TRBD1, which could not be checked here. TRBV21-1 counts as a pseudogene. CDR3 DNA: TGTGCCAGCAGCAAAGATAGTAACAGGGGGGAGGAAAACACCATATATTTT. This translates into CASSKDSNRGEENTIYF.